This T cell receptor beta chain was obtained from a study of cytomegalovirus exposure and HLA in healthy donors. Overall study context: In a previous analysis, 117 million unique TCR beta sequences were found from 170 million or so T cells.

It was with 60 Vbeta and 13 Jbeta primers that the PCR ran. Assay used: immunoSEQ multiplex PCR; TCRdb lists only in-frame clones, some missing. The sample table sets out some 130,000 clones. This clonotype originated in a man aged 18-30 years in good health and CMV-seronegative. The sequencing sample was made of PBMCs.

The CDR3 reads CASSIEGAAYNEQFF. The CDR3 nucleotides are TGTGCCAGTAGTATAGAAGGGGCGGCCTACAATGAGCAGTTCTTC. This chain uses TRBV19 with TRBJ2-1; a possible D gene is TRBD1 (5 bases). Germline V gene data show CDR1 as LNHDA and CDR2 as SQIVND (reference sequence). The CDR3 is 15 residues long. Trimming cost V 0 bases and J 2 bases, with 8 bases left between them.